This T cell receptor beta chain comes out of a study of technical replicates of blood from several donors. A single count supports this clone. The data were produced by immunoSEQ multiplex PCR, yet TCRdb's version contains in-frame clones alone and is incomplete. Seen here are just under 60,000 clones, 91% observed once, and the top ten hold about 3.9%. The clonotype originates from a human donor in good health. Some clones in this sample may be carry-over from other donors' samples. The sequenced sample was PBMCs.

In DNA, the CDR3 is TGTGCCAGCAGCGCACCCCGCCCGGGTGGCCCCACTCATAGAGAGACCCAGTACTTC. The encoded protein is CASSAPRPGGPTHRETQYF. The J gene is TRBJ2-5, the V gene TRBV9; D ambiguous. In germline, CDR1 is SGDLS, CDR2 YYNGEE. Between the trimmed V and J ends, which lost 3 bases and 4 bases, there was a span of 28 bases. This CDR3 has 19 residues.